The 31 T cell receptor beta chains reported below all come from one sample, sequenced in a study of cytomegalovirus exposure and HLA in healthy donors. 60 Vbeta and 13 Jbeta primers were used in PCR. The method was immunoSEQ multiplex PCR; TCRdb's version includes in-frame clones alone and lacks a portion of them. The sample carries 90,000 to 120,000 clones, approximately 79% recorded once. The sample comprised PBMCs. Receptor source: a woman aged 40 to 50 in good health and CMV-seropositive.

The gene calls are TRBV20-1 and TRBJ2-7, with TRBD2 as a possible D gene (5 bases). Germline V gene sequence: CDR1 DFQATT, CDR2 SNEGSKA (reference sequence). The CDR3 runs to 11 residues. Trimming shortened V by 3 bases and J by 7 bases, and 10 bases separated the two germline ends. CDR3 nucleotides: TGCAGTGCTAGTCTGACGGGAGAGCAGTACTTC. This codes for CSASLTGEQYF.

A word on this clone: The conserved final phenylalanine or tryptophan is absent from the CDR3, which likely points to a read error. The V call is TRBV30, the J call TRBJ1-5, with D perhaps TRBD1 (5 bases). This CDR3 is 13 amino acids long. V dropped 5 bases and J dropped 5 bases, with 13 bases sitting between them. Germline V gives CDR1 GTSNPN, CDR2 SVGIG (reference sequence). The CDR3 sequence: CAWGPGPYQPQHV. CDR3 in DNA: TGTGCCTGGGGTCCAGGGCCCTATCAGCCCCAGCATGTT.

The rearrangement links TRBV7-9 to TRBJ2-5; D is ambiguous. Germline CDR1 reads SEHNR; CDR2 reads FQNEAQ (reference sequence). The V gene lost 1 base and the J gene lost 3 bases, with 9 bases spanning the gap. This CDR3 contains 14 residues. CDR3 coding DNA: TGTGCCAGCAGCTTAGGCGTGGTGGAAGAGACCCAGTACTTC. It codes for CASSLGVVEETQYF.

This clone was picked up one time. This chain joins TRBV10-3 and TRBJ1-2, with D hard to call. This CDR3 is 12 amino acids long. The V end lost 8 bases, the J end lost 7 bases, and 14 bases lay between the germline ends. CDR1 is ENHRY, CDR2 SYGVKD, per germline. CDR3 coding DNA: TGTGCCATCTCCGGAGTACCGCCTGGCTACACCTTC. This translates into CAISGVPPGYTF.

The J gene is TRBJ2-2, the V gene TRBV7-2, with 9 bases lining up with TRBD2. CDR1 is SGHTA and CDR2 is FQGNSA in the germline V gene. This CDR3 contains 17 residues. Trimming removed 1 base from V and 4 bases from J; junction bases left unmatched: 7. The DNA for the CDR3 is TGTGCCAGCAGCTTAGTACCGGCGACTAGCGGCACCGGGGAGCTGTTTTTT. Amino acids: CASSLVPATSGTGELFF.

V is TRBV19 and J is TRBJ2-1; 8 bases agree with TRBD2. Germline V gives CDR1 LNHDA, CDR2 SQIVND (reference sequence). The CDR3 runs 16 residues. J gave up 3 bases and V 5 bases, and 9 bases lay outside the gene matches. This CDR3 is CASSPVGTRYYNEQFF. The CDR3 nucleotides read TGTGCCAGTAGTCCTGTCGGGACTAGGTACTACAATGAGCAGTTCTTC.

This clone came up a few times. The rearrangement uses TRBV27 and TRBJ1-5; D is possibly TRBD1 (5 bases). V gave up 5 bases and J gave up 0 bases, with 14 bases separating them. The germline CDR1 and CDR2 sequences are MNHEY and SMNVEV (reference sequence). This CDR3 contains 16 residues. CDR3 in amino acids: CASSVRGGVSNQPQHF. CDR3 DNA sequence: TGTGCCAGCAGTGTACGGGGGGGGGTTAGCAATCAGCCCCAGCATTTT.

This clone appeared a single time. The DNA of the CDR3 is TGCGCCAGCAGCTTGGATCCCGGGGTCCAAGAGACCCAGTACTTC. Its protein product is CASSLDPGVQETQYF. The chain joins TRBV5-1 to TRBJ2-5, with a weak D call TRBD2 (5 bases). This CDR3 is 15 amino acids long. Germline-derived CDR1 and CDR2 are SGHRS and YFSETQ. Trimming removed 0 bases at V and 1 base at J, with 10 bases between.

The chain recombines TRBV7-3 with TRBJ2-2; D is unresolved. Deletions cut 5 bases from V and 4 bases from J, with 11 bases between. The germline CDR1 and CDR2 sequences are SGHTA and FQGTGA. This CDR3 contains 14 residues. CDR3 amino acids: CASSPNSPTGELFF. The CDR3 region has the DNA TGTGCCAGCAGCCCCAACAGTCCCACCGGGGAGCTGTTTTTT.

The rearrangement joins TRBV6-6 to TRBJ1-1, with TRBD1 matching 7 bases. This CDR3 spans 15 amino acids. The ends lost 4 bases at V and 0 bases at J; junction bases unmatched: 5. Germline V CDR1 and CDR2: MNHNY, SVGAGI (reference sequence). The DNA for the CDR3 is TGTGCCAGCAGTTCACCGGGACAGTTGAACACTGAAGCTTTCTTT. Its protein product is CASSSPGQLNTEAFF.

This clone was seen only a few times. The rearrangement joins TRBV12-2 to TRBJ2-7; TRBD2 reflects the table's D call only, with no check against the DNA. TRBV12-2 is a recognized pseudogene. The CDR3 is 15 residues long. The CDR3 spells CASRLEGDLELEQYF. The CDR3, as DNA: TGTGCAAGTCGCTTAGAAGGTGATTTGGAGCTCGAGCAGTACTTC.

This clone was seen a handful of times. One end of the junction does not line up with germline, which may come from a read error. V usage is TRBV7-7 and J usage is TRBJ2-1; tentative D call: TRBD1 (6 bases). Germline V gives CDR1 SSHAT, CDR2 FNYEAQ (reference sequence). This CDR3 comprises 13 residues. The CDR3 spells CASSPGHSVEQFF. CDR3 in DNA: TGTGCTAGCAGCCCGGGACACAGCGTTGAGCAGTTCTTC.

Only one count was recorded for this clone. This CDR3 is CASSLITGGITEAFF. In DNA, the CDR3 is TGCGCCAGCAGCTTAATAACAGGGGGCATCACTGAAGCTTTCTTT. The rearrangement uses TRBV5-1 and TRBJ1-1; 9 positions agree with TRBD1. From germline, CDR1 is SGHRS and CDR2 YFSETQ. V shed 2 bases and J 4 bases; nucleotides not matched to a gene: 6. There are 15 residues in the CDR3.

V usage is TRBV5-1 and J usage is TRBJ2-3; maybe TRBD2 (6 bases). The germline V and J ends were trimmed by 0 bases and 2 bases, with 7 bases remaining between them. CDR1 SGHRS and CDR2 YFSETQ come from the germline V gene. The CDR3 sequence is 14 residues long. CDR3 amino acids: CASSLASVTDTQYF. The CDR3 bases are TGCGCCAGCAGCTTGGCTAGCGTCACAGATACGCAGTATTTT.

The chain has TRBV5-1 and TRBJ1-2; D call uncertain. V gave up 0 bases and J gave up 2 bases, with 8 bases separating them. Germline V gene sequence: CDR1 SGHRS, CDR2 YFSETQ. The CDR3 runs 14 residues. As DNA, the CDR3 is TGCGCCAGCAGCTTGGAAGGAGTCAACTATGGCTACACCTTC. It is translated as CASSLEGVNYGYTF.

The J gene is TRBJ1-4, the V gene TRBV19; 7 bases map to TRBD1. Germline V lookup: CDR1 LNHDA, CDR2 SQIVND (reference sequence). This CDR3 has 16 amino acids. The J segment lost 12 bases and the V segment lost 0 bases, leaving 13 bases of the junction unmatched. CDR3 in DNA: TGTGCCAGTAGTATAGATTCTAGACAGGGTGCGGTGGAACTGTTTTTT. This encodes CASSIDSRQGAVELFF.

The chain couples TRBV9 to TRBJ2-7; possibly TRBD2 for D (5 bases). The CDR3 loop spans 14 amino acids. The germline V gene encodes CDR1 SGDLS and CDR2 YYNGEE. Trimming removed 0 bases from V and 6 bases from J, with 13 bases in between. The CDR3 loop reads CASSVVGNSGEQYF. CDR3 DNA: TGTGCCAGCAGCGTAGTGGGCAACAGCGGCGAGCAGTACTTC.

The chain employs TRBV4-3 and TRBJ1-1, with D maybe TRBD1 (5 bases). Per the germline V gene, CDR1 is LGHNA and CDR2 is YSLEER. V shed 4 bases and J shed 6 bases, with 15 bases lying between them. The CDR3 is 14 residues long. CDR3 nucleotides: TGCGCCAGCAGCCTTGGCAGGGAGGTCCCTGAAGCTTTCTTT. This sequence encodes CASSLGREVPEAFF.

This clone was observed a single time. The chain uses TRBV11-1 and TRBJ2-1; weak D call: TRBD1 (6 bases). The CDR3 extends over 16 amino acids. Germline CDR1 is SGHAT and CDR2 is FQDESV (reference sequence). V lost 5 bases and J lost 0, with 14 bases in between. The CDR3 coding sequence is TGTGCCAGCAGCCCCTATAGGGGGAACTCCTACAATGAGCAGTTCTTC. Translation: CASSPYRGNSYNEQFF.

The CDR3 protein is CASSPGQLANTEAFF. The CDR3 DNA reads TGCGCCAGCAGCCCGGGACAGTTAGCGAACACTGAAGCTTTCTTT. The rearrangement uses TRBV5-1 and TRBJ1-1, with 7 bases identical to TRBD1. The V gene end was trimmed by 4 bases and the J gene end by 1 base; junction bases not matched to a gene: 7. CDR1 is SGHRS, CDR2 YFSETQ, per germline. The CDR3 is made up of 15 amino acids.

The chain is built from TRBV5-3 and TRBJ1-5, with 7 bases matching TRBD1. TRBV5-3 qualifies as an ORF whose function is uncertain. With V trimmed by 7 bases and J by 7 bases, 8 bases remained unmatched. There are 13 residues in the CDR3. Written as DNA, the CDR3 is TGTGCCAGACCCCCGACAGGGAGCCAGCCCCAGCATTTT. Protein sequence: CARPPTGSQPQHF.

The chain recombines TRBV7-2 with TRBJ1-5; no firm D call. CDR3 size: 13 residues. V dropped 1 base and J dropped 7 bases, with 8 bases sitting between them. Per germline, CDR1 SGHTA and CDR2 FQGNSA. This CDR3 reads CASSLDFQQPQHF. The CDR3, as DNA: TGTGCCAGCAGCTTAGACTTCCAACAGCCCCAGCATTTT.

The V call is TRBV7-8, the J call TRBJ1-3; no clear D gene. V lost 2 bases and J lost 4, with 9 bases in between. The CDR3 extends over 14 amino acids. The germline V gene encodes CDR1 SGHVS and CDR2 FQNEAQ. The DNA of the CDR3 is TGTGCCAGCAGCTTACGGTATTCGGGAAACACCATATATTTT. This codes for CASSLRYSGNTIYF.

The V gene is TRBV30, the J gene TRBJ1-1; D call uncertain. Germline CDR1 and CDR2: GTSNPN and SVGIG (reference sequence). Trimming removed 2 bases from V and 0 bases from J, with 13 bases in between. This CDR3 spans 15 amino acids. The CDR3 nucleotides read TGTGCCTGGAGTCACCCGCTTCGGGTGAACACTGAAGCTTTCTTT. Residues: CAWSHPLRVNTEAFF.

The V call is TRBV5-6, the J call TRBJ1-6; a weak D match, TRBD1 (6 bases). Germline CDR1 is SGHDT and CDR2 is YYEEEE. CDR3 length: 14 residues. Trimming shortened V by 1 base and J by 6 bases, and 8 bases separated the two germline ends. CDR3 sequence reads: CASSLTGPNSPLHF. The CDR3 DNA reads TGTGCCAGCAGCTTGACAGGGCCTAATTCACCCCTCCACTTT.

The gene calls are TRBV18 and TRBJ1-6, with TRBD1 matching over 8 bases. The CDR3 extends over 16 amino acids. Germline CDR1 KGHSH, CDR2 LQKENI. J gave up 1 base and V 3 bases, and 2 bases lay outside the gene matches. CDR3 loop: CASSPDRGSYNSPLHF. As DNA, the CDR3 is TGTGCCAGCTCACCCGACAGGGGATCCTATAATTCACCCCTCCACTTT.

The rearrangement joins TRBV6-5 to TRBJ2-1, with D possibly TRBD1 on 6 matching bases. The V and J ends lost 10 bases and 4 bases respectively, with 17 bases between them. Germline loops: CDR1 MNHEY, CDR2 SVGAGI. The CDR3 sequence is 14 residues long. In DNA, the CDR3 is TGTGCCACCTGGACAGCTAGTACTTACAATGAGCAGTTCTTC. Its protein is CATWTASTYNEQFF.

The chain employs TRBV29-1 and TRBJ1-1, with TRBD1 matching 7 bases. This CDR3 has 13 residues. Per the germline V gene, CDR1 is SQVTM and CDR2 is ANQGSEA. With 4 bases clipped from V and 0 bases from J, the junction kept 2 bases outside the gene matches. The CDR3 protein is CSVGGQMNTEAFF. In DNA form, the CDR3 reads TGCAGCGTTGGGGGACAGATGAACACTGAAGCTTTCTTT.

The chain links TRBV18 to TRBJ1-2; D not resolved. Trimming removed 1 base from V and 2 bases from J, with 8 bases in between. The germline gives CDR1 KGHSH, CDR2 LQKENI. CDR3 size: 14 residues. Written as DNA, the CDR3 is TGTGCCAGCTCACCACGAGGGTACAACTATGGCTACACCTTC. Its protein product is CASSPRGYNYGYTF. The variable domain in full, completed from reference TRBV18 and TRBJ1-2, reads NAGVMQNPRHLVRRRGQEARLRCSPMKGHSHVYWYRQLPEEGLKFMVYLQKENIIDESGMPKERFSAEFPKEGPSILRIQQVVRGDSAAYFCASSPRGYNYGYTFGSGTRLTVV.

This chain uses TRBV27 with TRBJ2-2; TRBD1 matches 9 bases. The CDR3 extends over 15 amino acids. J was trimmed by 6 bases and V by 7 bases; bases with no gene match: 9. Germline V lookup: CDR1 MNHEY, CDR2 SMNVEV (reference sequence). The CDR3 DNA follows: TGTGCCAGCACTAACGGGGACAGGGAGGCCGGGGAGCTGTTTTTT. The encoded protein is CASTNGDREAGELFF.

The genes are TRBV7-8 and TRBJ2-7; 7 bases align to TRBD2. This CDR3 has 16 residues. Germline loops: CDR1 SGHVS, CDR2 FQNEAQ. Trimming took 3 bases from V and 4 from J; bases not matched to a gene: 12. The CDR3, as DNA: TGTGCCAGCAGCTTTCTCGGGACTAACCTGCCTTACGAGCAGTACTTC. This codes for CASSFLGTNLPYEQYF.